This T cell receptor beta chain was observed in a study of T cells after somatic rescue of genetic block. Only in-frame clones appear in the TCRdb table, and some are missing; sequencing was by immunoSEQ multiplex PCR. The table records 80,000 to 100,000 clones, more than 80% of them present only once. CDR1 is MDHEN and CDR2 is SYDVKM in the germline V gene. The ends were cut back, 8 bases at V and 6 bases at J, with 20 bases in the middle. This CDR3 region has 15 residues. The J gene is TRBJ1-5, the V gene TRBV28; D gene ambiguous. Sample: peripheral blood mononuclear cells (PBMCs). The receptor was derived from a woman aged 18-29 years. The chain's CDR3 is CASGGMIFTGQPQHF. CDR3 DNA sequence: TGTGCCAGCGGTGGGATGATCTTCACGGGTCAGCCCCAGCATTTT.